This is a list of T cell receptor beta chains from one sample in a study of regulatory T cells in long-lasting Graves disease. TCRdb reprocessed the multiplex PCR reads via MiXCR and lists one record per CDR3 protein. Of 200,000 to 250,000 distinct CDR3 sequences in the sample, about 19% were seen once. This sample was shared with a second study, whose subject was T cells in Graves' hyperthyroidism and ophthalmopathy.

This material consisted of peripheral blood mononuclear cells (PBMCs), taken at new diagnosis, from a patient treated with antithyroid drugs. Receptor source: a woman younger than 45 with Graves disease. The CDR3 runs from the conserved cysteine through the conserved F or W. The D gene is left open where the match is weak.

-,TRBJ1-2,TRBV15,CATSRQGNYYGYTF
-,TRBJ1-1,TRBV19,CASSLLAANRYDMNTEAFF
-,TRBJ1-1,TRBV18,CASEGRVNTEAFF
-,TRBJ1-2,TRBV4-2,CTSSQAGDPYGYTF
TRBD2,TRBJ2-2,TRBV29-1,CSVPGLAENTGELFF
TRBD2,TRBJ2-1,TRBV20-1,CSALSGRATNEQFF
-,TRBJ2-2,TRBV27,CASSLSRGAERPGELFF
TRBD1,TRBJ1-2,TRBV6-1,CASSDDRVTGYTF
-,TRBJ1-1,TRBV20-1,CSATDRRGTEAFF
-,TRBJ2-3,TRBV6-1,CASSGTSLGDTQYF
-,TRBJ1-2,TRBV4-2,CASTQDMWVQEGYTF
-,TRBJ2-2,TRBV5-1,CASSSAGIGTGELFF
TRBD1,TRBJ1-2,TRBV6-5,CASSYPGTGRYGYTF
-,TRBJ2-3,TRBV7-2,CASSPGAGPYESDTQYF
TRBD1,TRBJ1-5,TRBV28,CASRWDRANQPQHF
-,TRBJ1-4,TRBV15,CATSREKPGRATNEKLFF
-,TRBJ1-2,TRBV7-8,CASSLADRGPGYGYTF
-,TRBJ1-2,TRBV7-9,CASSPWRSGANYGYTF
TRBD1,TRBJ1-6,TRBV27,CASSPGQENSPLHF
TRBD1,TRBJ1-2,TRBV2,CASSVEGARGYTF
-,TRBJ2-3,TRBV20-1,CSARDGRTSTDTQYF
TRBD1,TRBJ1-2,TRBV19,CASAGTGERTF
-,TRBJ1-2,TRBV18,CASSPEDSNYGYTF
-,TRBJ2-7,TRBV20-1,CSARIRPSSYEQYF
TRBD1,TRBJ2-3,TRBV27,CASSLDRGVGTDTQYF
-,TRBJ2-1,TRBV7-9,CASSLAHRGARDEQFF
-,TRBJ1-6,TRBV6-5,CASSYSAVLYNSPLHF
TRBD2,TRBJ2-1,TRBV2,CASSDGPVGRLSGARFF
TRBD2,TRBJ2-5,TRBV4-2,CASSQAEGLAGVETQYF
-,TRBJ2-6,TRBV15,CATSTYRGANVLTF
-,TRBJ1-2,TRBV18,CASSPTETNYGYTF
-,TRBJ1-5,TRBV20-1,CSARDPPGVSNQPQHF
-,TRBJ2-4,TRBV3-1,CASSQGDSRGPKGNIQYF
-,TRBJ1-2,TRBV18,CASSPASPLPGNYGYTF
TRBD1,TRBJ2-5,TRBV28,CASSSPRRRWDRETQYF
TRBD1,TRBJ2-1,TRBV6-2/TRBV6-3,CASSYMPARQGSPGHYNEQFF
-,TRBJ1-1,TRBV3-1,CASSQGSRWGTEAFF
-,TRBJ2-5,TRBV20-1,CSAPGGGHQETQYF
-,TRBJ1-2,TRBV3-1,CASSLNAGQHYGYTF
TRBD2,TRBJ2-3,TRBV20-1,CSASSLSGSADTQYF
-,TRBJ1-3,TRBV27,CASRNSGNTIYF
TRBD2,TRBJ2-5,TRBV30,CAWTLGLAGVETQYF
-,TRBJ1-2,TRBV20-1,CSARGSMAGVGGYTF
TRBD2,TRBJ2-5,TRBV2,CATRRRLAAQETQYF
-,TRBJ1-6,TRBV4-2,CASSQWGRDSRFGSPLHF
TRBD1,TRBJ1-5,TRBV30,CAWSRGQGNQPQHF
TRBD1,TRBJ2-7,TRBV28,CASSPNRGWYEQYF
-,TRBJ2-7,TRBV28,CASSSRYEQYF
-,TRBJ2-1,TRBV3-1,CASSQSLEQFF
-,TRBJ1-2,TRBV7-2,CASSLGGVYGYTF